A single sample is the source of the 27 T cell receptor beta chains below, sequenced in a study of blood T cell repertoires in COVID-19. This table comes from immunoSEQ multiplex PCR, and its TCRdb copy is limited to in-frame clones, with some not included. The sample includes about 150,000 clones, 86% of them seen just once. The sample taken for sequencing was peripheral blood. These receptors came from a woman between 65 and 79 years old with acute or convalescent COVID-19.

The rearrangement links TRBV30 to TRBJ1-2; 7 bases align to TRBD1. The CDR3 is 14 residues long. In germline, CDR1 is GTSNPN, CDR2 SVGIG (reference sequence). V gave up 8 bases and J gave up 4 bases; unmatched junction bases: 13. The chain's CDR3 is CAKWEDRRVYGYTF. The CDR3, as DNA: TGTGCCAAGTGGGAGGACAGGAGGGTCTATGGCTACACCTTC.

This chain connects TRBV7-2 to TRBJ2-5; the D gene is possibly TRBD1 (5 bases). Germline CDR1 reads SGHTA; CDR2 reads FQGNSA. Trimming took 5 bases from V and 0 from J, leaving 22 bases between them. The CDR3 is made up of 18 amino acids. CDR3 in DNA: TGTGCCAGCAGCCCCCCAGGGCAGTTGTTTGGTTACCAAGAGACCCAGTACTTC. Translation: CASSPPGQLFGYQETQYF.

This clone has only a few counts. J is TRBJ1-1 and V is TRBV28, with D unresolved. CDR1 is MDHEN and CDR2 is SYDVKM in the germline V gene. This CDR3 has 13 amino acids. V was clipped by 3 bases and J by 2 bases, with 7 bases between them. CDR3 amino acids: CASSFEGNTEAFF. In DNA form, the CDR3 reads TGTGCCAGCAGTTTCGAGGGTAACACTGAAGCTTTCTTT. Using reference TRBV28 and TRBJ1-1 for the parts outside the CDR3, the full variable domain is DVKVTQSSRYLVKRTGEKVFLECVQDMDHENMFWYRQDPGLGLRLIYFSYDVKMKEKGDIPEGYSVSREKKERFSLILESASTNQTSMYLCASSFEGNTEAFFGQGTRLTVV.

The gene calls are TRBV28 and TRBJ1-6; 9 positions match TRBD1. The germline CDR1 and CDR2 sequences are MDHEN and SYDVKM. V was clipped by 5 bases and J by 7 bases; unmatched bases: 6. The CDR3 sequence is 15 residues long. The DNA for the CDR3 is TGTGCCAGCAGTATATCCGGGACAGGGAATTCACCCCTCCACTTT. Translated, it gives CASSISGTGNSPLHF.

The rearrangement uses TRBV19 and TRBJ1-2, with D possibly matching TRBD1 (5 bases). Germline assignment: CDR1 LNHDA and CDR2 SQIVND (reference sequence). The CDR3 spans 14 residues. V gave up 2 bases and J gave up 8 bases, with 15 bases separating them. The DNA for the CDR3 is TGTGCCAGTAGTATACCTACGTTAGACAGCGGCTACACCTTC. Protein: CASSIPTLDSGYTF. The entire variable domain, with the rest obtained from reference TRBV19 and TRBJ1-2, is as follows: DGGITQSPKYLFRKEGQNVTLSCEQNLNHDAMYWYRQDPGQGLRLIYYSQIVNDFQKGDIAEGYSVSREKKESFPLTVTSAQKNPTAFYLCASSIPTLDSGYTFGSGTRLTVV.

The gene calls are TRBV5-4 and TRBJ2-1; 9 bases line up with TRBD2. With 4 bases clipped from V and 3 bases from J, the junction kept 5 bases outside the gene matches. This CDR3 is 15 amino acids long. Germline V gene data show CDR1 as SGHNT and CDR2 as YYREEE (reference sequence). The CDR3 sequence: CASSHSGRSYNEQFF. The CDR3 bases are TGTGCCAGCAGCCATAGCGGGAGAAGCTACAATGAGCAGTTCTTC.

As regards this clone: An end of the junction does not agree with germline; a read error may underlie this. The chain uses TRBV7-9 and TRBJ1-1, with 7 nucleotides matching TRBD1. This CDR3 contains 15 residues. CDR1 is SEHNR, CDR2 FQNEAQ, per germline (reference sequence). CDR3 sequence: CASRLGDSMNTEAFF. CDR3 DNA sequence: TGTGCCAGCAGATTAGGGGACAGCATGAACACTGAAGCTTTCTTT. The complete variable domain, with remaining parts taken from reference TRBV7-9 and TRBJ1-1, reads DTGVSQNPRHKITKRGQNVTFRCDPISEHNRLYWYRQTLGQGPEFLTYFQNEAQLEKSRLLSDRFSAERPKGSFSTLEIQRTEQGDSAMYLCASRLGDSMNTEAFFGQGTRLTVV.

V is TRBV7-2 and J is TRBJ2-2; no definite D call. V lost 5 bases to trimming and J lost 6 bases, with 10 bases between them. Germline V gene sequence: CDR1 SGHTA, CDR2 FQGNSA. The CDR3 is 13 residues long. The CDR3 loop reads CASSAQVPGELFF. The CDR3 DNA reads as TGTGCCAGCAGCGCCCAGGTCCCCGGGGAGCTGTTTTTT.

V usage is TRBV3-1 (or the pseudogene TRBV3-2) and J usage is TRBJ1-2; D possibly corresponds to TRBD1 (6 bases). The CDR3 spans 15 residues. V was cut by 0 bases and J by 6 bases, with 14 bases left in between. CDR1 LGHDT and CDR2 YNNKEL come from the germline V gene (reference sequence). CDR3 protein: CASSQDTTGYNGYTF. The CDR3 DNA is TGTGCCAGCAGCCAAGATACAACAGGGTACAATGGCTACACCTTC.

This chain uses TRBV28 with TRBJ2-3; TRBD2 matches at 10 bases. CDR3 length: 16 amino acids. With 2 bases clipped from V and 0 bases from J, the junction kept 2 bases outside the gene matches. Germline V gene sequence: CDR1 MDHEN, CDR2 SYDVKM. CDR3 sequence (DNA): TGTGCCAGCAGTTTACTAGCGGGAGCTAGCACAGATACGCAGTATTTT. Its protein is CASSLLAGASTDTQYF.

The rearrangement links TRBV27 to TRBJ1-1; D call uncertain. CDR3 length equals 13 residues. In germline, CDR1 is MNHEY, CDR2 SMNVEV (reference sequence). Trimming shortened V by 3 bases and J by 5 bases, and 10 bases separated the two germline ends. The CDR3 sequence is CASSFGEMTEAFF. The CDR3 DNA sequence: TGTGCCAGCAGTTTCGGGGAAATGACTGAAGCTTTCTTT.

The chain links TRBV6-6 to TRBJ2-1, with TRBD2 matching 7 bases. CDR1 and CDR2 (germline): MNHNY, SVGAGI (reference sequence). Trimming removed 6 bases from V and 8 bases from J; junction bases left unmatched: 13. The CDR3 has 15 residues. The CDR3 spells CASRPRGRVGDEQFF. CDR3 DNA: TGTGCCAGCAGACCCCGAGGGAGGGTTGGCGATGAGCAGTTCTTC.

This rearrangement joins TRBV11-2 to TRBJ2-2; 8 nucleotides align to TRBD1. The germline V gene has CDR1 SGHAT and CDR2 FQNNGV. The trim removed 1 base at V and 4 bases at J, leaving 11 bases unmatched. CDR3 length: 18 amino acids. The CDR3 region has the DNA TGTGCCAGCAGCTTAGTAATCGGGGCAGGGGGCCGCACCGGGGAGCTGTTTTTT. Residues: CASSLVIGAGGRTGELFF. Combining the CDR3 with reference TRBV11-2 and TRBJ2-2 gives the whole variable domain EAGVAQSPRYKIIEKRQSVAFWCNPISGHATLYWYQQILGQGPKLLIQFQNNGVVDDSQLPKDRFSAERLKGVDSTLKIQPAKLEDSAVYLCASSLVIGAGGRTGELFFGEGSRLTVL.

The rearrangement links TRBV28 to TRBJ1-2; D is possibly TRBD1 (6 bases). V shed 7 bases and J shed 4 bases, with 16 bases lying between them. The CDR3 sequence is 14 residues long. CDR1 and CDR2 from the germline V gene are MDHEN and SYDVKM. The CDR3 reads CASTPGGLGYGYTF. Written as DNA, the CDR3 is TGTGCCAGCACCCCGGGGGGGCTCGGCTATGGCTACACCTTC.

V and J are TRBV7-2 and TRBJ2-1; D possibly corresponds to TRBD1 (6 bases). Trimming stripped 5 bases from V and 9 bases from J, with 20 bases between. The CDR3 is 15 amino acids. Germline CDR1 and CDR2: SGHTA and FQGNSA. The CDR3 loop reads CASSPRVKGVGEQFF. The DNA of the CDR3 is TGTGCCAGCAGCCCCCGGGTGAAGGGGGTGGGTGAGCAGTTCTTC.

V and J are TRBV27 and TRBJ2-7; D possibly corresponds to TRBD1 (5 bases). The CDR3 length is 15 residues. V was cut by 7 bases and J by 7 bases, with 23 bases left in between. Germline CDR1 MNHEY, CDR2 SMNVEV (reference sequence). CDR3 sequence: CASTILGQIVREQYF. The CDR3 DNA is TGTGCCAGCACCATTTTGGGGCAAATCGTACGAGAGCAGTACTTC.

Only one count was recorded for this clone. The chain has TRBV4-3 and TRBJ2-1, with D maybe TRBD1 (6 bases). Germline V gives CDR1 LGHNA, CDR2 YSLEER. CDR3 size: 19 residues. V lost 0 bases, J lost 0 bases, and 18 bases lay in between. CDR3 sequence reads: CASSQDRDTLWASYNEQFF. The CDR3 bases are TGCGCCAGCAGCCAAGACCGGGACACTCTATGGGCCTCCTACAATGAGCAGTTCTTC.

This clone was found a few times. The chain recombines TRBV5-1 with TRBJ1-1; tentatively, D is TRBD1 (5 bases). V shed 0 bases and J shed 1 base, with 7 bases lying between them. Germline CDR1 is SGHRS and CDR2 is YFSETQ. There are 14 residues in the CDR3. The chain's CDR3 is CASSLGQPNTEAFF. Written as DNA, the CDR3 is TGCGCCAGCAGCTTGGGACAGCCGAACACTGAAGCTTTCTTT.

The rearrangement uses TRBV28 and TRBJ2-7; no firm D call. CDR1 is MDHEN, CDR2 SYDVKM, per germline. CDR3 length: 13 amino acids. The V end was cut by 8 bases, the J end by 3 bases, with 14 bases between. CDR3 nucleotide sequence: TGTGCCAGCCTTTCCCCATCACACTACGAGCAGTACTTC. Its translation is CASLSPSHYEQYF.

This chain uses TRBV3-1 (or the pseudogene TRBV3-2) with TRBJ2-1; possible D gene TRBD2, 6 bases. The V gene lost 5 bases and the J gene lost 8 bases, with 10 bases spanning the gap. The CDR3 contains 12 residues. CDR1 and CDR2 (germline): LGHDT, YNNKEL (reference sequence). CDR3 bases: TGTGCCAGCAGCGAGGGACTCCATGAGCAGTTCTTC. Amino acids: CASSEGLHEQFF.

This chain uses TRBV18 with TRBJ1-5, with a tentative D call TRBD1 (5 bases). Between the trimmed V and J ends, which lost 6 bases and 5 bases, there was a span of 14 bases. Germline loops: CDR1 KGHSH, CDR2 LQKENI. The CDR3 sequence is 14 residues long. The CDR3 DNA follows: TGTGCCAGCTCCCCTCGGGGGTACGATCAGCCCCAGCATTTT. As protein: CASSPRGYDQPQHF.

The V and J genes are TRBV6-5 and TRBJ1-2, with D possibly being TRBD1 (6 bases). Germline CDR1 MNHEY, CDR2 SVGAGI. The CDR3 consists of 13 residues. Trimming took 6 bases from V and 0 from J, leaving 8 bases between them. CDR3 coding DNA: TGTGCCAGCAGCCGGGACACTAACTATGGCTACACCTTC. Translating it yields CASSRDTNYGYTF.

The V and J genes are TRBV10-3 and TRBJ1-2; D gene unclear. Trimming took off 0 bases at V and 7 bases at J, with 6 bases between the two ends. In germline, CDR1 is ENHRY, CDR2 SYGVKD. There are 12 residues in the CDR3. The CDR3 here is CAISESLSGYTF. The CDR3 nucleotides are TGTGCCATCAGTGAGTCGTTGAGTGGCTACACCTTC.

Details on this clone: This CDR3 is also generated by other DNA sequences in the sample. This chain connects TRBV15 to TRBJ1-6; D not certain. V was shortened by 0 bases and J by 7 bases, with 7 bases between the two germline ends. CDR3 length: 14 amino acids. Per germline, CDR1 LNHNV and CDR2 YYDKDF (reference sequence). CDR3 bases: TGTGCCACCAGCAGAGACCGTGCGAATTCACCCCTCCACTTT. This translates into CATSRDRANSPLHF.

The chain joins TRBV19 to TRBJ1-1, with 9 bases lining up with TRBD1. This CDR3 has 15 residues. Germline CDR1 reads LNHDA; CDR2 reads SQIVND (reference sequence). With V trimmed by 6 bases and J by 4 bases, 9 bases remained unmatched. The CDR3 sequence: CASRTGGPPGTEAFF. Written as DNA, the CDR3 is TGTGCCAGTAGAACAGGGGGCCCCCCGGGCACTGAAGCTTTCTTT.

J is TRBJ2-5 and V is TRBV7-2; D is perhaps TRBD2 (5 bases). The germline CDR1 and CDR2 sequences are SGHTA and FQGNSA. This CDR3 is built from 12 residues. The V gene lost 5 bases and the J gene lost 5 bases, with 9 bases spanning the gap. This CDR3 reads CASSRGVETQYF. The DNA of the CDR3 is TGTGCCAGCAGCCGGGGAGTGGAGACCCAGTACTTC.

The chain couples TRBV19 to TRBJ1-6; D gene ambiguous. Germline V gene data show CDR1 as LNHDA and CDR2 as SQIVND (reference sequence). The CDR3 is 13 residues long. With 3 bases removed from V and 6 bases from J, the gap between germline ends came to 6 bases. The CDR3: CASSIRSNSPLHF. CDR3 DNA: TGTGCCAGTAGTATCCGTTCTAATTCACCCCTCCACTTT.